A selection of T cell receptor beta chains follows, all from one sample in a study of blood T cell repertoires in COVID-19. Method: immunoSEQ multiplex PCR; TCRdb's copy keeps in-frame clones and lacks some. The sample includes around 200,000 clones, around 85% of them seen just once. Sequenced material: PBMCs or T cells enriched from blood (not recorded which). Source of these receptors: a woman aged 30 to 39 who had recovered from COVID-19. CDR3s include the opening cysteine and the closing phenylalanine or tryptophan. A D gene is named only where the DNA matches it firmly. The size of a clone is reported for some rows only, either as once, few or many, or as a class for expanded clones.

j_call | v_call | clone_size | d_call | cdr3_nt | cdr3_aa
TRBJ1-6 | TRBV28 | once | TRBD1 | TGTGCCAGCAGGTCCCCTTCCAGGGGGTTCGATTCACCCCTCCACTTT | CASRSPSRGFDSPLHF
TRBJ2-2 | TRBV5-1 | NA | TRBD2 | TGCGCCAGCAGCCCCCTAGCGGGGGGGCCCGGGGAGCTGTTTTTT | CASSPLAGGPGELFF
TRBJ2-2 | TRBV29-1 | NA | NA | TGCAGCGTTGAAAAACAGGCCGGGGAGCTGTTTTTT | CSVEKQAGELFF
TRBJ1-1 | TRBV28 | NA | NA | TGTGCCAGCAGTTCCCCTATGAACACTGAAGCTTTCTTT | CASSSPMNTEAFF
TRBJ1-1 | TRBV6-5 | NA | NA | TGTGCCAGCAGTTATTCCGGGGGTAGGGGTAGCACTGAAGCTTTCTTT | CASSYSGGRGSTEAFF
TRBJ2-1 | TRBV7-3 | NA | TRBD2 | TGTGCCAGCAGCCCTGGGACTAGCGGGAGCAATGAGCAGTTCTTC | CASSPGTSGSNEQFF
TRBJ2-2 | TRBV5-4 | NA | NA | TGTGCCAGCAGCTGGGACCTGGCAGGGGCGAACACCGGGGAGCTGTTTTTT | CASSWDLAGANTGELFF
TRBJ2-3 | TRBV30 | NA | TRBD2 | TGTGCCTACAGTGGCGGGAGAGGGGCAGATACGCAGTATTTT | CAYSGGRGADTQYF
TRBJ2-7 | TRBV7-9 | NA | TRBD1 | TGTGCCAGCAGCTGGGGACAGGGGGTCTCCTACGAGCAGTACTTC | CASSWGQGVSYEQYF
TRBJ2-5 | TRBV29-1 | NA | TRBD2 | TGCAGCGTTGCGGGGGGGGGTGAGACCCAGTACTTC | CSVAGGGETQYF
TRBJ1-2 | TRBV28 | NA | NA | TGTGCCAGCAGTTTCTCCTCGGGGGGCAGTGGCTACACCTTC | CASSFSSGGSGYTF
TRBJ2-3 | TRBV6-6 | NA | NA | TGTGCCAGCAGCACGGGACTGCGGCCCGACAATGGGAGGAATATAGATACGCAGTATTTT | CASSTGLRPDNGRNIDTQYF
TRBJ2-4 | TRBV7-3 | NA | TRBD2 | TGTGCCAGCAGCCTTACTAGCGGGGGGAACATTCAGTACTTC | CASSLTSGGNIQYF
TRBJ1-4 | TRBV12-5 | few | NA | TGTGCTAGTGGTTTGGTACAGAAACTGTTTTTT | CASGLVQKLFF
TRBJ1-1 | TRBV3-1/TRBV3-2 | NA | NA | TGTGCCAGCAGCATGGGTTGGGGGGGCACTGAAGCTTTCTTT | CASSMGWGGTEAFF
TRBJ2-2 | TRBV2 | NA | NA | TGTGCCAGCAGAGACCGGGACCCAGGGAGGACCGGGGAGCTGTTTTTT | CASRDRDPGRTGELFF
TRBJ1-4 | TRBV28 | NA | NA | TGTGCCAGCAGCCGGACCGGGACTTCAACTAATGAAAAACTGTTTTTT | CASSRTGTSTNEKLFF
TRBJ1-5 | TRBV4-1 | NA | NA | TGCGCCAGCAGCCAAGACAGGGCGGCGCAGCCCCAGCATTTT | CASSQDRAAQPQHF